The T cell receptor (beta chain) described here comes from a study of blood T cell repertoires in COVID-19. The wider study: Samples taken during acute and convalescent COVID-19 were collected in the United States, Italy and Spain.

Repertoires were generated with immunoSEQ multiplex PCR, while TCRdb's copy carries only in-frame clones and drops some. The sample consists of 200,000 to 250,000 clones, under 85% of them appearing once. V lost 4 bases to trimming and J lost 8 bases; unmatched junction nucleotides: 16. There are 17 residues in the CDR3. Germline CDR1 SGHDT, CDR2 YYEEEE. The TCR comes from a human donor in a cohort sampled during active COVID-19. The sequenced sample consisted of peripheral blood. The rearrangement joins TRBV5-6 to TRBJ2-1, with 9 nucleotides matching TRBD1. The CDR3: CASSPQVDRGLLDEQFF. In DNA, the CDR3 is TGTGCCAGCAGCCCGCAAGTGGACAGGGGCTTGTTGGATGAGCAGTTCTTC.